Listed below are T cell receptor beta chains from one sample, sequenced in a study of blood T cell repertoires in COVID-19. This table comes from immunoSEQ multiplex PCR, and its TCRdb copy is limited to in-frame clones, with some not included. The sample yields approximately 210,000 clones, roughly 80% seen once. Sequenced: peripheral blood. The receptors originated from a woman between 65 and 79 years old with active or convalescent COVID-19. Both conserved end residues are part of each CDR3. Each record gives: D gene, clone size, V gene, J gene, CDR3 DNA, CDR3 protein. A D gene is named only where the DNA matches it firmly. Rows may omit the clone size; those that give it use once, few, many or a size class.

d_call: TRBD2
clone_size: .
v_call: TRBV12-3/TRBV12-4
j_call: TRBJ2-3
cdr3_nt: TGTGCCTGCCGGACTAGCGGGACAGATACGCAGTATTTT
cdr3_aa: CACRTSGTDTQYF

d_call: .
clone_size: .
v_call: TRBV5-4
j_call: TRBJ1-5
cdr3_nt: TGTGCCAGCAGCGGAGGGGTGGGCCAGCCCCAGCATTTT
cdr3_aa: CASSGGVGQPQHF

d_call: TRBD2
clone_size: .
v_call: TRBV19
j_call: TRBJ2-1
cdr3_nt: TGTGCCAGTATGGCTAGCGGGGCCCGTGAGCAGTTCTTC
cdr3_aa: CASMASGAREQFF

d_call: TRBD1
clone_size: .
v_call: TRBV10-3
j_call: TRBJ2-3
cdr3_nt: TGTGCCAGTAGGAAATCCAGGGGGCTGGATGTCGCAGATACGCAGTATTTT
cdr3_aa: CASRKSRGLDVADTQYF

d_call: .
clone_size: .
v_call: TRBV20-1
j_call: TRBJ2-1
cdr3_nt: TGCAGTGCTCAGGGTGTCAATGAGCAGTTCTTC
cdr3_aa: CSAQGVNEQFF

d_call: TRBD2
clone_size: .
v_call: TRBV19
j_call: TRBJ2-2
cdr3_nt: TGTGCCAGTAGTGCACCGTTGGGAGCGGGAGGTACCACCGGGGAGCTGTTTTTT
cdr3_aa: CASSAPLGAGGTTGELFF

d_call: TRBD1
clone_size: once
v_call: TRBV4-2
j_call: TRBJ1-2
cdr3_nt: TGTGCCAGCAGCCTACCGGGACAGCCAAACTATGGCTACACCTTC
cdr3_aa: CASSLPGQPNYGYTF

d_call: .
clone_size: .
v_call: TRBV4-3
j_call: TRBJ1-2
cdr3_nt: TGCGCCAGCAGCCAAGAACTCGTAGATTCATATGGCTACACCTTC
cdr3_aa: CASSQELVDSYGYTF

d_call: .
clone_size: .
v_call: TRBV6-5
j_call: TRBJ1-3
cdr3_nt: TGTGCCAGCAGTTACTCCGAGGGAAACACCATATATTTT
cdr3_aa: CASSYSEGNTIYF

d_call: .
clone_size: .
v_call: TRBV28
j_call: TRBJ1-3
cdr3_nt: TGTGCCAGCAGTTTTCCAGCTGGAAACACCATATATTTT
cdr3_aa: CASSFPAGNTIYF

d_call: .
clone_size: .
v_call: TRBV28
j_call: TRBJ1-1
cdr3_nt: TGTGCCAGCAGCCGGGGTGGACCCACTGAAGCTTTCTTT
cdr3_aa: CASSRGGPTEAFF

d_call: .
clone_size: few
v_call: TRBV28
j_call: TRBJ2-7
cdr3_nt: TGTGCCAGTATAAGCGGGCCCCTCGAGCAGTACTTC
cdr3_aa: CASISGPLEQYF

d_call: TRBD1
clone_size: .
v_call: TRBV4-1
j_call: TRBJ1-3
cdr3_nt: TGCGCCAGCAGCCCCTCGACAGGGGTTTTTATTGGAAACACCATATATTTT
cdr3_aa: CASSPSTGVFIGNTIYF

d_call: .
clone_size: .
v_call: TRBV12-3/TRBV12-4
j_call: TRBJ1-2
cdr3_nt: TGTGCCAGCAGTTTAGGGGGAGGGGAGTGCACCTTC
cdr3_aa: CASSLGGGECTF

d_call: TRBD1
clone_size: .
v_call: TRBV29-1
j_call: TRBJ1-2
cdr3_nt: TGCAGCGTCACTGACAGGGGGGACTATGGCTACACCTTC
cdr3_aa: CSVTDRGDYGYTF

d_call: .
clone_size: .
v_call: TRBV6-1
j_call: TRBJ1-2
cdr3_nt: TGTGCCAGCAGTGAAGTAACCGGGAATATCTATGGCTACACCTTC
cdr3_aa: CASSEVTGNIYGYTF

d_call: .
clone_size: .
v_call: TRBV5-8
j_call: TRBJ2-7
cdr3_nt: TGTGCCAGCAGCCCCCGAGCAGGGTTCCAACACTACGAGCAGTACTTC
cdr3_aa: CASSPRAGFQHYEQYF

d_call: .
clone_size: .
v_call: TRBV12-3/TRBV12-4
j_call: TRBJ1-2
cdr3_nt: TGTGCCAGCAGAATACAGGACTATGGCTACACCTTC
cdr3_aa: CASRIQDYGYTF

d_call: .
clone_size: .
v_call: TRBV20-1
j_call: TRBJ1-1
cdr3_nt: TGCAGTGCTAGATATGCGGACATGGCTTTCTTT
cdr3_aa: CSARYADMAFF

d_call: .
clone_size: .
v_call: TRBV18
j_call: TRBJ1-6
cdr3_nt: TGTGCCAGCTCACCGATAGGCGGGAGAAATTCACCCCTCCACTTT
cdr3_aa: CASSPIGGRNSPLHF

d_call: TRBD1
clone_size: once
v_call: TRBV6-6
j_call: TRBJ1-2
cdr3_nt: TGTGCCAGCACCCGGGACAGAAACTATGGCTACACCTTC
cdr3_aa: CASTRDRNYGYTF

d_call: TRBD2
clone_size: .
v_call: TRBV7-2
j_call: TRBJ2-1
cdr3_nt: TGTGCCAGCAGCACCCGCCCGACTAGCGGGCCTTACAATGAGCAGTTCTTC
cdr3_aa: CASSTRPTSGPYNEQFF

d_call: .
clone_size: .
v_call: TRBV4-3
j_call: TRBJ2-7
cdr3_nt: TGCGCCAGCAGCCAAGATCGGGTTTCCTACGAGCAGTACTTC
cdr3_aa: CASSQDRVSYEQYF

d_call: .
clone_size: .
v_call: TRBV3-1/TRBV3-2
j_call: TRBJ1-3
cdr3_nt: TGTGCCAGCAGCCAGGCCAACTCTGGAAACACCATATATTTT
cdr3_aa: CASSQANSGNTIYF

d_call: .
clone_size: .
v_call: TRBV10-3
j_call: TRBJ1-5
cdr3_nt: TGTGCCACGCGCGGTGCAGGGGCGTACAATCAGCCCCAGCATTTT
cdr3_aa: CATRGAGAYNQPQHF

d_call: TRBD1
clone_size: .
v_call: TRBV5-6
j_call: TRBJ1-4
cdr3_nt: TGTGCCAGCAGCTTGACAGGGGCAACTAATGAAAAACTGTTTTTT
cdr3_aa: CASSLTGATNEKLFF

d_call: TRBD1
clone_size: .
v_call: TRBV10-3
j_call: TRBJ1-1
cdr3_nt: TGTGCCATCAGTGACTCCGACAGGGGGGAAGCTTTCTTT
cdr3_aa: CAISDSDRGEAFF

d_call: .
clone_size: .
v_call: TRBV9
j_call: TRBJ1-1
cdr3_nt: TGTGCCAGCAGCGTAGAGGGCCAGGGCGCTGAAGCTTTCTTT
cdr3_aa: CASSVEGQGAEAFF

d_call: .
clone_size: .
v_call: TRBV27
j_call: TRBJ1-6
cdr3_nt: TGTGCCAGCAGCCCCAGATTTGATTCACCCCTCCACTTT
cdr3_aa: CASSPRFDSPLHF

d_call: .
clone_size: .
v_call: TRBV29-1
j_call: TRBJ1-1
cdr3_nt: TGCAGCGTCGACTTCGGACAGTCTCTTGAAGCTTTCTTT
cdr3_aa: CSVDFGQSLEAFF

d_call: .
clone_size: once
v_call: TRBV28
j_call: TRBJ2-5
cdr3_nt: TGTGCCAGCAGTTTCGGGGGGCGAGAGACCCAGTACTTC
cdr3_aa: CASSFGGRETQYF

d_call: TRBD2
clone_size: .
v_call: TRBV11-3
j_call: TRBJ2-1
cdr3_nt: TGTGCCAGCAGTCCAGGGCGGCTAGCGGGGAATGAGCAGTTCTTC
cdr3_aa: CASSPGRLAGNEQFF

d_call: TRBD2
clone_size: .
v_call: TRBV4-2
j_call: TRBJ2-3
cdr3_nt: TGTGCCAGCAGCCGAGGGGACTACTCCACAGATACGCAGTATTTT
cdr3_aa: CASSRGDYSTDTQYF